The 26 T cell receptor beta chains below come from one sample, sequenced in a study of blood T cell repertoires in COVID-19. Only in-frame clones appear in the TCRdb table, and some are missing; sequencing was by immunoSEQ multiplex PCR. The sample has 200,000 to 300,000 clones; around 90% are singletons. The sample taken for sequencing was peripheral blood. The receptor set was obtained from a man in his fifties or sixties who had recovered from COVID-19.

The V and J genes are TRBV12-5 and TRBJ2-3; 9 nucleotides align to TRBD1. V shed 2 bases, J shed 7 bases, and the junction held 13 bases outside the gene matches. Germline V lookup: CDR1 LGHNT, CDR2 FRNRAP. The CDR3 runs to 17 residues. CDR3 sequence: CASGLPLQGAELYTQYF. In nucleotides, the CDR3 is TGTGCTAGTGGTTTGCCCCTACAGGGGGCCGAGCTATATACGCAGTATTTT.

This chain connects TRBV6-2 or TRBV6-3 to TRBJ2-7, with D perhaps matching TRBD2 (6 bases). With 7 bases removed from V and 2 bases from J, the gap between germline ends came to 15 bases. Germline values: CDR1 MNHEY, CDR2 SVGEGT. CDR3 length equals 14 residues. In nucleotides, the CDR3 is TGTGCCAGCACCCCATACGGGGGTACCTACGAGCAGTACTTC. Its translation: CASTPYGGTYEQYF.

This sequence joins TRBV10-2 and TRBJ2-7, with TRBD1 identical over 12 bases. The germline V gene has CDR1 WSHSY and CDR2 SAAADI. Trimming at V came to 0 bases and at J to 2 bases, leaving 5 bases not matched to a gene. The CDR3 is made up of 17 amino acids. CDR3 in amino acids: CASSESLGTGGAYEQYF. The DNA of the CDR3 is TGCGCCAGCAGTGAGTCATTGGGGACAGGGGGCGCCTACGAGCAGTACTTC.

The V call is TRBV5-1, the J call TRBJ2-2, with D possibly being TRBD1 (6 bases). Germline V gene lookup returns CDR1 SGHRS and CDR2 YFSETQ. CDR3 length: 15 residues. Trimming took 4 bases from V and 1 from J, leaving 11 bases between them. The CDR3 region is CASSIRDMNTGELFF. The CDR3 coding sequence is TGCGCCAGCAGCATCCGGGACATGAACACCGGGGAGCTGTTTTTT.

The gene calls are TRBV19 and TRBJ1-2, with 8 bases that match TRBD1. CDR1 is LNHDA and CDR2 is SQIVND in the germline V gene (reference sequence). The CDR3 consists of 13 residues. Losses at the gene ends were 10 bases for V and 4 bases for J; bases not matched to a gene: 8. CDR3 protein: CATGQGGLYGYTF. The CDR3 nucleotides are TGTGCCACAGGACAGGGAGGTCTCTATGGCTACACCTTC.

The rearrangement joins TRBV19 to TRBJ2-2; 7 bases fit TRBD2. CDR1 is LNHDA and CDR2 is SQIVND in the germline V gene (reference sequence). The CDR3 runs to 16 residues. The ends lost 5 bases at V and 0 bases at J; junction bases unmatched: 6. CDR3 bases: TGTGCCAGTAGTTCAGGGAGGGTGACGAACACCGGGGAGCTGTTTTTT. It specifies CASSSGRVTNTGELFF.

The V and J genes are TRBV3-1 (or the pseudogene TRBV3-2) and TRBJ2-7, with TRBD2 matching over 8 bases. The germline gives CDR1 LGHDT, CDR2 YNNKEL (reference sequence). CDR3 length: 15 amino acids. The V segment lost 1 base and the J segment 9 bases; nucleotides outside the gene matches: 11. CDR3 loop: CASSQGASGGFVQYF. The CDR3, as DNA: TGTGCCAGCAGCCAAGGGGCCAGCGGGGGTTTTGTGCAGTACTTC.

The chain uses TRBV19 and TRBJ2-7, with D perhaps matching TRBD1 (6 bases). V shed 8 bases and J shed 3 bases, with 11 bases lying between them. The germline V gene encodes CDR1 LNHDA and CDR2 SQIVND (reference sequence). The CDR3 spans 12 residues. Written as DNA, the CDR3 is TGTGCCAGTCAAGGACAGAGCTACGAGCAGTACTTC. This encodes CASQGQSYEQYF.

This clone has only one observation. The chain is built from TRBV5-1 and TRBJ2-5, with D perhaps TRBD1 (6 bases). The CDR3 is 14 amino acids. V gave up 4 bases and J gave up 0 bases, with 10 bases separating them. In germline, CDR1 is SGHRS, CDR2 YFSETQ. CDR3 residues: CASSQRTDQETQYF. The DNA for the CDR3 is TGCGCCAGCAGCCAGAGGACAGACCAAGAGACCCAGTACTTC. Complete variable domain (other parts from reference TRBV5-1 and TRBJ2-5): KAGVTQTPRYLIKTRGQQVTLSCSPISGHRSVSWYQQTPGQGLQFLFEYFSETQRNKGNFPGRFSGRQFSNSRSEMNVSTLELGDSALYLCASSQRTDQETQYFGPGTRLLVL.

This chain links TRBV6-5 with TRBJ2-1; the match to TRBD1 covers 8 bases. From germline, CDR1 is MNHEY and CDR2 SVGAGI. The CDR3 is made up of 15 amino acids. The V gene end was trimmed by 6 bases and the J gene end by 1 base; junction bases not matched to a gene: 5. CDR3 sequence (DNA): TGTGCCAGCAGGAATGGACAGGGTTCCTACAATGAGCAGTTCTTC. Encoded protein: CASRNGQGSYNEQFF.

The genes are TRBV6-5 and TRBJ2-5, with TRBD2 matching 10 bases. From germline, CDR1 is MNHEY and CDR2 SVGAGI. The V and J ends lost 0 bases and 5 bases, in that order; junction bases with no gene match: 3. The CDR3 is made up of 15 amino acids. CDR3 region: CASSYSPSGGETQYF. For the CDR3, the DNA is TGTGCCAGCAGTTACTCGCCTAGCGGGGGTGAGACCCAGTACTTC.

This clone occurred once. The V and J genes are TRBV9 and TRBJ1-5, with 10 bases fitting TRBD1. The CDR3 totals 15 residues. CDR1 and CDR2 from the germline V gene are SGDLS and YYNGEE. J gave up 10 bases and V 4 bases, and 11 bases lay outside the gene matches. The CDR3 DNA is TGTGCCAGCAGCCCAACCGGACAGGGGGGGCGCCCCCAGCATTTT. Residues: CASSPTGQGGRPQHF.

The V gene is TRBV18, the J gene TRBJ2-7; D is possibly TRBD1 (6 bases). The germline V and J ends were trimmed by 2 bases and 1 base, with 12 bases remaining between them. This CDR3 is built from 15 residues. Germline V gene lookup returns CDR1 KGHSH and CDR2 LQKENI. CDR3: CASSPIDRLSYEQYF. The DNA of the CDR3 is TGTGCCAGCTCACCAATAGACAGGTTATCCTACGAGCAGTACTTC.

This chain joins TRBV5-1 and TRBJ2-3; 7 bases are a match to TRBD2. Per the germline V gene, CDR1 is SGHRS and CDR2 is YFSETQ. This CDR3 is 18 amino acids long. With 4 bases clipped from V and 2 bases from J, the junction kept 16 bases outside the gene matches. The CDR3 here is CASSPPLGTSANTDTQYF. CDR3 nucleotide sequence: TGCGCCAGCAGCCCTCCACTGGGTACTAGCGCAAACACAGATACGCAGTATTTT.

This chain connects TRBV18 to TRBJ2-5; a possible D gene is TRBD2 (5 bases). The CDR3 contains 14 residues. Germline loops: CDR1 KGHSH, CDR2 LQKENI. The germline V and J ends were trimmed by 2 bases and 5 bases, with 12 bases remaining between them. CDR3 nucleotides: TGTGCCAGCTCACCAAACGAGGGTTGGGAGACCCAGTACTTC. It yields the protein CASSPNEGWETQYF. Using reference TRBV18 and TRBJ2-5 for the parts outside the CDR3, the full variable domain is NAGVMQNPRHLVRRRGQEARLRCSPMKGHSHVYWYRQLPEEGLKFMVYLQKENIIDESGMPKERFSAEFPKEGPSILRIQQVVRGDSAAYFCASSPNEGWETQYFGPGTRLLVL.

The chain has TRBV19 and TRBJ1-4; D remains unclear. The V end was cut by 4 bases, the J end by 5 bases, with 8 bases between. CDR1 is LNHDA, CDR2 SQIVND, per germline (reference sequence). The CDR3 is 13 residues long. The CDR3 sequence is CASSKNRNEKLFF. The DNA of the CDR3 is TGTGCCAGTAGTAAGAACAGAAATGAAAAACTGTTTTTT.

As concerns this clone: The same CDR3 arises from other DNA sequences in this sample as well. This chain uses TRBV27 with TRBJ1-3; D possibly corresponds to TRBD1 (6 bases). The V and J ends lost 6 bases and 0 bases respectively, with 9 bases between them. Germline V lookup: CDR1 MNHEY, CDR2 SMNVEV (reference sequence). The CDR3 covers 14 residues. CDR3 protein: CASRLQGSGNTIYF. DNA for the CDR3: TGTGCCAGCAGACTACAGGGCTCTGGAAACACCATATATTTT.

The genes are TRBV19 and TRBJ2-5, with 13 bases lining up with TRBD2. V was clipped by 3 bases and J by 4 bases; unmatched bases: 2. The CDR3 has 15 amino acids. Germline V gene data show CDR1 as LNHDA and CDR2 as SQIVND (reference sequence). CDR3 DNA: TGTGCCAGTAGTATGGGACTAGCGGGGATAGAGACCCAGTACTTC. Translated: CASSMGLAGIETQYF. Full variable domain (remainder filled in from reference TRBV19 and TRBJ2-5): DGGITQSPKYLFRKEGQNVTLSCEQNLNHDAMYWYRQDPGQGLRLIYYSQIVNDFQKGDIAEGYSVSREKKESFPLTVTSAQKNPTAFYLCASSMGLAGIETQYFGPGTRLLVL.

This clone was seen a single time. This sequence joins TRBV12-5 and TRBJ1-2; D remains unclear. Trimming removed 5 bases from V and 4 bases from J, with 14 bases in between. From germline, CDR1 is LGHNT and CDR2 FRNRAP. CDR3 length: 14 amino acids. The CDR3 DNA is TGTGCTAGTGGTGAAACCGGAGGGCCCTATGGCTACACCTTC. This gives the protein CASGETGGPYGYTF.

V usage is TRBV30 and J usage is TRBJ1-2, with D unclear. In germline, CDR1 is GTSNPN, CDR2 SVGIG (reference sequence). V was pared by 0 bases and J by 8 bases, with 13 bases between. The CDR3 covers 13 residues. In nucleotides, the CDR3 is TGTGCCTGGAGTGTGGAGGTTGGGAGGGGCTACACCTTC. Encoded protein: CAWSVEVGRGYTF.

This chain's CDR3 is CASSLGLNEKLFF. In nucleotides, the CDR3 is TGTGCCAGCTCACTCGGACTGAATGAAAAACTGTTTTTT. The chain carries TRBV18 and TRBJ1-4; no reliable D call. The CDR3 spans 13 residues. V was trimmed by 4 bases and J by 5 bases, leaving 8 bases between them. Germline CDR1 is KGHSH and CDR2 is LQKENI.

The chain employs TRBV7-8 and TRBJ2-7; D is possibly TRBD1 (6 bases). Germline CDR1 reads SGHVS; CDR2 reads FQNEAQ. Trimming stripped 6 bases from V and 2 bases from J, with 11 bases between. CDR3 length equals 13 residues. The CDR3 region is CASRDRRAYEQYF. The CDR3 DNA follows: TGTGCCAGCAGAGACAGGCGGGCCTACGAGCAGTACTTC.

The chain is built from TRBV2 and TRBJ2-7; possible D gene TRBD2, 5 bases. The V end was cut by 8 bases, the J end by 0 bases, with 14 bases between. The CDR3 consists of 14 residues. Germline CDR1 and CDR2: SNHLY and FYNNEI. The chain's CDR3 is CASRRQAPSYEQYF. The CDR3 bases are TGTGCCAGCCGGAGGCAGGCTCCCTCCTACGAGCAGTACTTC.

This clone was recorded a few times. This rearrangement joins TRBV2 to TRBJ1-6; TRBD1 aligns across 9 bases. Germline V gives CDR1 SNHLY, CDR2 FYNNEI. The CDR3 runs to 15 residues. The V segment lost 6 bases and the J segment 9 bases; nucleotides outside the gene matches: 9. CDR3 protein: CASSSGTGQGSPLHF. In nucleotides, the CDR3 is TGTGCCAGCAGCTCGGGGACAGGGCAGGGTTCACCCCTCCACTTT.

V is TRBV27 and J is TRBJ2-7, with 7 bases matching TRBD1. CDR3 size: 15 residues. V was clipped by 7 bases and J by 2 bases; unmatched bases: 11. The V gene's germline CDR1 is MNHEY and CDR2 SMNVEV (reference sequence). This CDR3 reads CASTFRQGITYEQYF. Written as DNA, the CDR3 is TGTGCCAGCACCTTTCGACAGGGCATCACCTACGAGCAGTACTTC.

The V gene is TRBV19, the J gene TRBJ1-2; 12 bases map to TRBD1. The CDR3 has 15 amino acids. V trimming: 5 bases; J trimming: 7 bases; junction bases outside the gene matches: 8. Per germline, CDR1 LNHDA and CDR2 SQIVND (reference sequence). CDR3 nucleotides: TGTGCCAGTAGTGGTCAGCCGGGACAGGGGGCTGGCTACACCTTC. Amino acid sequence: CASSGQPGQGAGYTF.